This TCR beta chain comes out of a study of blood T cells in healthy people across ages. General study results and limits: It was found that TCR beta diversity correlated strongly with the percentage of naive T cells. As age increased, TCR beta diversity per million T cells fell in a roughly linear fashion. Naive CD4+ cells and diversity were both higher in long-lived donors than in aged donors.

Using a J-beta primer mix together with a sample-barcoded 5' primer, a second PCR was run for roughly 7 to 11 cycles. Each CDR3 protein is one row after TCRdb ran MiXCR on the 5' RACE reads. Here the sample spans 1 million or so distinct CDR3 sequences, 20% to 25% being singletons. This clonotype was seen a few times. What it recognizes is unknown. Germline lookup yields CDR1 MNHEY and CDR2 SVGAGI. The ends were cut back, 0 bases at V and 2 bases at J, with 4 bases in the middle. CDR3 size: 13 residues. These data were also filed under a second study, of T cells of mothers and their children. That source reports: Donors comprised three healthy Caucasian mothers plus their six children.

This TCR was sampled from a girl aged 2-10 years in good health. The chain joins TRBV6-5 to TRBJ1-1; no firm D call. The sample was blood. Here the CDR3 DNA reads TGTGCCAGCAGTTACTCAATCAACACTGAAGCTTTCTTT. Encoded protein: CASSYSINTEAFF.